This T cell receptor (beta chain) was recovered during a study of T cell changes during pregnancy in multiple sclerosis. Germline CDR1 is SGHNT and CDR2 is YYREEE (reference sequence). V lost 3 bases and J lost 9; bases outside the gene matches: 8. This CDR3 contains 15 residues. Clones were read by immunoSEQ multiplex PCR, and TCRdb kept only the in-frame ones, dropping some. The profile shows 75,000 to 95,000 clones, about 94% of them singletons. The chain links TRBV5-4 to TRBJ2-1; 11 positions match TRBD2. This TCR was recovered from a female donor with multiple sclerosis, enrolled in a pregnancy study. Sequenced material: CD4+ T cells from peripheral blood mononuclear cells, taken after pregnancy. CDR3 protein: CASSSNSGRAVEQFF. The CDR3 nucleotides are TGTGCCAGCAGCTCTAATAGCGGGAGGGCCGTTGAGCAGTTCTTC.